The T cell receptor (beta chain) under discussion was sequenced for a study of identical twins. The CDR3 has 13 amino acids. V lost 6 bases to trimming and J lost 2 bases; unmatched junction nucleotides: 1. Healthy Caucasians, and only they, were the donors. This clonotype was found many times. cDNA molecules carried unique molecular identifiers, and template switching added a universal primer site. TCRdb used MiXCR to reprocess the 5' RACE reads, holding one entry per CDR3 protein. The data contain 700,000 or so distinct CDR3 sequences, over 8.5% of them singletons. The same sample was also studied in work on yellow fever vaccine responses in identical twins.

Sequenced input: PBMCs. V is TRBV12-3 or TRBV12-4 and J is TRBJ2-1; 7 bases match TRBD2. This TCR was sampled from a woman under 30 in good health. CDR3 sequence (DNA): TGTGCCAGCAGGGCGGGGGCCTACAATGAGCAGTTCTTC. Amino acids: CASRAGAYNEQFF.